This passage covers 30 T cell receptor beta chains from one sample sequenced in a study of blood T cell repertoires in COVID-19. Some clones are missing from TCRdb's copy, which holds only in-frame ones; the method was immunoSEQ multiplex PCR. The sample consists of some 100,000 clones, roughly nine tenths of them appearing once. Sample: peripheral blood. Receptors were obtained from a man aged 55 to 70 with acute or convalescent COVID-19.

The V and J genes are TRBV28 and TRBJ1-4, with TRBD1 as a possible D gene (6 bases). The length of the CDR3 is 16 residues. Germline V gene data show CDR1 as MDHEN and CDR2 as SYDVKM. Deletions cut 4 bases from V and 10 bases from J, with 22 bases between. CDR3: CASSSPSGQGPRKLFF. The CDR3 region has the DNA TGTGCCAGCAGTTCCCCTTCCGGGCAGGGGCCACGAAAACTGTTTTTT.

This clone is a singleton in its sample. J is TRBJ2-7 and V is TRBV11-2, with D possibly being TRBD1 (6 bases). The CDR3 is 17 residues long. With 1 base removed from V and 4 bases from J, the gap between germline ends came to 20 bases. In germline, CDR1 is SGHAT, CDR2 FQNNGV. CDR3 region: CASSLARVGRTGYEQYF. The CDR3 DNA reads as TGTGCCAGCAGCTTAGCCCGGGTTGGGCGTACAGGGTACGAGCAGTACTTC.

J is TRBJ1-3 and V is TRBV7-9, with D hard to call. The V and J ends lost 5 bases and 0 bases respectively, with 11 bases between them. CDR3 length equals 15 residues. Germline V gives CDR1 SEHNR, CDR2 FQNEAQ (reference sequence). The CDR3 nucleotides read TGTGCCAGCAGCCCAGACTGGGTCTCTGGAAACACCATATATTTT. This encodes CASSPDWVSGNTIYF.

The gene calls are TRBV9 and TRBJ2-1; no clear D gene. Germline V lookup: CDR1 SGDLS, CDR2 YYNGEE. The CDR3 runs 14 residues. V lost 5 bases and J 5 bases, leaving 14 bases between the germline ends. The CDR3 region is CASSWADLNNEQFF. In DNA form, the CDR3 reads TGTGCCAGCAGTTGGGCAGATCTAAACAATGAGCAGTTCTTC.

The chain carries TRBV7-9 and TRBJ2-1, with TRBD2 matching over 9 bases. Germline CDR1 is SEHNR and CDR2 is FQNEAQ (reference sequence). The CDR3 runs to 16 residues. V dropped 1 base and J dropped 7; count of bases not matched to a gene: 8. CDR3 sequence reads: CASSLGLSGRGNEQFF. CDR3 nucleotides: TGTGCCAGCAGCTTAGGTCTTAGCGGGAGAGGGAATGAGCAGTTCTTC.

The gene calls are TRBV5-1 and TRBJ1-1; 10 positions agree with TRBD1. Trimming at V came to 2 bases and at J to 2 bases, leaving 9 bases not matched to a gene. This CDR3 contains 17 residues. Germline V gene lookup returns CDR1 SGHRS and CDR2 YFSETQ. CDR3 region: CASSLQPGQGRNTEAFF. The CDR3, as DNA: TGCGCCAGCAGCTTACAACCGGGACAGGGGAGAAACACTGAAGCTTTCTTT.

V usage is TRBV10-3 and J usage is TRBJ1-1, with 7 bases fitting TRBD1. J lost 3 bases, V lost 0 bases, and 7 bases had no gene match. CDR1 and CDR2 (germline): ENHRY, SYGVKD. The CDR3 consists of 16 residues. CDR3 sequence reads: CAISESGGFRDTEAFF. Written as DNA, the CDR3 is TGTGCCATCAGTGAGTCAGGGGGCTTTAGGGACACTGAAGCTTTCTTT.

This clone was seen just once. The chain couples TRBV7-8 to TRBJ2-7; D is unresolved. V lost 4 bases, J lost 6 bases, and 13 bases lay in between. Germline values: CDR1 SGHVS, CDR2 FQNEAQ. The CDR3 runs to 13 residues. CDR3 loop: CASSSSRVGEQYV. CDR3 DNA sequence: TGTGCCAGCAGCTCCTCTAGAGTTGGCGAGCAGTACGTC.

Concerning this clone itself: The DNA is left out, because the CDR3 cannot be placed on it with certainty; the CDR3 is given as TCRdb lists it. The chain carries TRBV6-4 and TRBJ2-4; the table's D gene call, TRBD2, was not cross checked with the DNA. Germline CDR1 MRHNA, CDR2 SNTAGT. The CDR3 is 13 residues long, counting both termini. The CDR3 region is CASSDFRGGIQYF.

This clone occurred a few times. The CDR3 DNA sequence: TGTGCCAGCAGCGGAATGGGCAGGGGTCACACTGAAGCTTTCTTT. Protein product: CASSGMGRGHTEAFF. The J gene is TRBJ1-1, the V gene TRBV5-8; D might be TRBD1 (6 bases). Germline V gene sequence: CDR1 SGHTS, CDR2 YDEGEE. This CDR3 comprises 15 residues. V was pared by 4 bases and J by 3 bases, with 16 bases between. Using reference TRBV5-8 and TRBJ1-1 for the parts outside the CDR3, the full variable domain is EAGVTQSPTHLIKTRGQQATLRCSPISGHTSVYWYQQALGLGLQFLLWYDEGEERNRGNFPPRFSGRQFPNYSSELNVNALELEDSALYLCASSGMGRGHTEAFFGQGTRLTVV.

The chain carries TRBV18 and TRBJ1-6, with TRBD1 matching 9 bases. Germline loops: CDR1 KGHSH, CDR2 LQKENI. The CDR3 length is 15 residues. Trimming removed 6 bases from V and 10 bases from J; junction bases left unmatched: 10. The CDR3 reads CASSPKQGAGSPLHF. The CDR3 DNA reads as TGTGCCAGCTCGCCTAAACAGGGGGCAGGCTCACCCCTCCACTTT.

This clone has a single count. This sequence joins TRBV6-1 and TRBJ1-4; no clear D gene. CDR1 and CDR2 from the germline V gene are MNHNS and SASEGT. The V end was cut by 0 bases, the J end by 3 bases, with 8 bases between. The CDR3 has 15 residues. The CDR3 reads CASSEAGRANEKLFF. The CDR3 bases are TGTGCCAGCAGTGAAGCGGGCCGAGCTAATGAAAAACTGTTTTTT.

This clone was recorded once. The CDR3 is CASSLQGSGNTIYF. Here the CDR3 DNA reads TGTGCCAGCAGCTTACAGGGGTCTGGAAACACCATATATTTT. V and J are TRBV5-4 and TRBJ1-3, with TRBD1 matching over 7 bases. CDR1 is SGHNT, CDR2 YYREEE, per germline (reference sequence). V lost 2 bases, J lost 1 base, and 0 bases stayed unmatched. The CDR3 totals 14 residues.

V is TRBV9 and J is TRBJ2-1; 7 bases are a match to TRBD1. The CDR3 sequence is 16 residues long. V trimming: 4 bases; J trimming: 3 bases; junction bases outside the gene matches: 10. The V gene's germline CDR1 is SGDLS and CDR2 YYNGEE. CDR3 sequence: CASSLRPGDSYNEQFF. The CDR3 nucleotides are TGTGCCAGCAGCCTCCGCCCCGGGGACAGCTACAATGAGCAGTTCTTC.

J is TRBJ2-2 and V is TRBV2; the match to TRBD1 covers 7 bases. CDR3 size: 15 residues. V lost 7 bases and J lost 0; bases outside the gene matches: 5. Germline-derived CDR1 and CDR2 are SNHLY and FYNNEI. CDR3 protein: CASIRQGPNTGELFF. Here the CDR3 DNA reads TGTGCCAGCATTAGACAGGGCCCGAACACCGGGGAGCTGTTTTTT.

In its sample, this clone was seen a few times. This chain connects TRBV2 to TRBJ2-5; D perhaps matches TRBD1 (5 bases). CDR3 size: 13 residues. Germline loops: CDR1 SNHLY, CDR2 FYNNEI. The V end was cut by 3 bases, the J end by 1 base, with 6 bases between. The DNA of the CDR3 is TGTGCCAGCAGTGAGCAGGGCCAAGAGACCCAGTACTTC. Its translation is CASSEQGQETQYF.

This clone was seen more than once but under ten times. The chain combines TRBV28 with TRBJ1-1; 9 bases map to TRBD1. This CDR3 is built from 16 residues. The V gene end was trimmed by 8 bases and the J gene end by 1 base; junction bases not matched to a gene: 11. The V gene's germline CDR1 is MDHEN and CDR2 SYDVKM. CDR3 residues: CASPPEWGQGNTEAFF. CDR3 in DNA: TGTGCCAGCCCTCCAGAGTGGGGACAGGGGAACACTGAAGCTTTCTTT.

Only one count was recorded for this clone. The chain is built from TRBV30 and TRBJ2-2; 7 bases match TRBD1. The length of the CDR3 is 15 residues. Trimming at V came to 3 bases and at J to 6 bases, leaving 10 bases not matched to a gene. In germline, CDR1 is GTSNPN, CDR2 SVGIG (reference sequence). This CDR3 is CAWRPTGMVAGELFF. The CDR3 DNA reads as TGTGCCTGGAGGCCGACAGGGATGGTCGCCGGGGAGCTGTTTTTT. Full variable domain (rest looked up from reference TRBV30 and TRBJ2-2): SQTIHQWPATLVQPVGSPLSLECTVEGTSNPNLYWYRQAAGRGLQLLFYSVGIGQISSEVPQNLSASRPQDRQFILSSKKLLLSDSGFYLCAWRPTGMVAGELFFGEGSRLTVL.

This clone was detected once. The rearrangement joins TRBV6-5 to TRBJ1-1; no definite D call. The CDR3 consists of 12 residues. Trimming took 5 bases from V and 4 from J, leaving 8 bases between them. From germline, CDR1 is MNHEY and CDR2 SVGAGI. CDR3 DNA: TGTGCCAGCAGTACCCACACCACTGAAGCTTTCTTT. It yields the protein CASSTHTTEAFF.

This CDR3 reads CASSLNPSGRFSSGELFF. The CDR3, as DNA: TGTGCCAGCAGCTTAAACCCTAGCGGGAGGTTTTCTTCCGGGGAGCTGTTTTTT. This rearrangement joins TRBV7-2 to TRBJ2-2; 11 nucleotides align to TRBD2. The CDR3 totals 18 residues. Germline V CDR1 and CDR2: SGHTA, FQGNSA. V trimming: 2 bases; J trimming: 6 bases; junction bases outside the gene matches: 11.

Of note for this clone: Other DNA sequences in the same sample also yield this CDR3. The CDR3 loop reads CASSLRGLGTDTQYF. CDR3 coding DNA: TGCGCCAGCAGCCTCAGGGGGCTCGGCACAGATACGCAGTATTTT. The V call is TRBV5-1, the J call TRBJ2-3, with 8 bases aligning to TRBD1. With 4 bases clipped from V and 1 base from J, the junction kept 5 bases outside the gene matches. The CDR3 spans 15 residues. From germline, CDR1 is SGHRS and CDR2 YFSETQ.

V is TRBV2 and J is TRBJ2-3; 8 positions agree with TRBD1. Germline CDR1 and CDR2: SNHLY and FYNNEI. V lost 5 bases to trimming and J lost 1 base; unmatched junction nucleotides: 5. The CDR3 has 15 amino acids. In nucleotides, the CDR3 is TGTGCCAGCAGTAGACAGGGGACGGGCACAGATACGCAGTATTTT. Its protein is CASSRQGTGTDTQYF.

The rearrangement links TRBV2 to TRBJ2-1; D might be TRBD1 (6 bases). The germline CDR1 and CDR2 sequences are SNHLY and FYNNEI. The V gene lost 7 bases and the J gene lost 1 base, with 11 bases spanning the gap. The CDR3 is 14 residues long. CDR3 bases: TGTGCCAGCAAGGGGGACCGATCCTACAATGAGCAGTTCTTC. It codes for CASKGDRSYNEQFF.

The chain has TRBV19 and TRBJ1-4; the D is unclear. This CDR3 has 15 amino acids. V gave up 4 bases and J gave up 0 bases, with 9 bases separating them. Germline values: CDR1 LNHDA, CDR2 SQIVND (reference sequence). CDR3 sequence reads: CASSSSGSTNEKLFF. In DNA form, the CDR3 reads TGTGCCAGTAGTAGCTCGGGGTCAACTAATGAAAAACTGTTTTTT.

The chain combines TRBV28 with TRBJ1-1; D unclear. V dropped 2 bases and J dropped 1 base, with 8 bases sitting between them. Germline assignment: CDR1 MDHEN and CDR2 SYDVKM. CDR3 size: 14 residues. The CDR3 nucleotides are TGTGCCAGCAGTTTAACCCCGGGGAACACTGAAGCTTTCTTT. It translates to CASSLTPGNTEAFF.

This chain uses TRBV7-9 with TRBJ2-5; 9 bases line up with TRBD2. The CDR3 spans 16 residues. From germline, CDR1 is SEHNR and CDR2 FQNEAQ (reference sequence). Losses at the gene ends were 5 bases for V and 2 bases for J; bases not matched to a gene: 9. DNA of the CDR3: TGTGCCAGCAGCCCTCCCTTAGCGGGGGTACAAGAGACCCAGTACTTC. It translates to CASSPPLAGVQETQYF.

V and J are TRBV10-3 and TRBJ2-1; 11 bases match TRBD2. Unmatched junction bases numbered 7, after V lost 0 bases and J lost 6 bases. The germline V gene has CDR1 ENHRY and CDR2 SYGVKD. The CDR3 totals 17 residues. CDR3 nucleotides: TGTGCCATCAGTGAGTCGGGGGGACTAGCGGCTGGCAATGAGCAGTTCTTC. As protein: CAISESGGLAAGNEQFF.

The CDR3 loop is CASSLGGQPTYGYTF. In nucleotides, the CDR3 is TGCGCCAGCAGCTTGGGAGGACAGCCTACTTATGGCTACACCTTC. The rearrangement uses TRBV5-1 and TRBJ1-2, with D perhaps TRBD1 (6 bases). This CDR3 has 15 amino acids. V dropped 0 bases and J dropped 5 bases, with 14 bases sitting between them. Germline CDR1 is SGHRS and CDR2 is YFSETQ.

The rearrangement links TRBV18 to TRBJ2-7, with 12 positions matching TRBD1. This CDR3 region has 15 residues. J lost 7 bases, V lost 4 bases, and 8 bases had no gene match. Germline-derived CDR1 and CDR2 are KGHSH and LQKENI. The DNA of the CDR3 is TGTGCCAGCTCACTACCCGGGACAGGGGGCAGGGAGCAGTACTTC. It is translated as CASSLPGTGGREQYF.

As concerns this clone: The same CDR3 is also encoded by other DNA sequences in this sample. In nucleotides, the CDR3 is TGTGCCAGCAGTCCCGGGACTAGCGGATACAATGAGCAGTTCTTC. Translation: CASSPGTSGYNEQFF. This chain links TRBV27 with TRBJ2-1; 11 bases agree with TRBD2. V dropped 5 bases and J dropped 4; count of bases not matched to a gene: 4. Germline V CDR1 and CDR2: MNHEY, SMNVEV (reference sequence). This CDR3 is built from 15 residues.